A selection of T cell receptor beta chains follows, all from one sample in a study of early T cells in non-severe SARS-CoV-2 infection. TCRdb analysed the 5' RACE reads with MiXCR anew, one entry per CDR3 protein. The table lists around 82,000 distinct CDR3 sequences, approximately 11% of them singletons, with 4.7% in the top ten. Sequencing used whole blood. Receptors originate from an adult who was a healthcare worker with PCR-confirmed SARS-CoV-2 infection or an uninfected control (not recorded which). The CDR3 runs from the conserved cysteine through the conserved F or W. D genes are given only for firm matches. Clone size is not always given. Where it is, it says once, few, many or a class for expanded clones.

cdr3_aa | cdr3_nt | v_call | clone_size | d_call | j_call
CASSGDGPIFGTQHF | TGTGCCAGCAGCGGGGACGGACCAATCTTTGGAACCCAGCATTTT | TRBV7-2 | few | - | TRBJ1-5
CASSFSLGASNYGYTF | TGTGCCAGCAGCTTCTCGTTGGGGGCCTCTAACTATGGCTACACCTTC | TRBV5-4 | many | - | TRBJ1-2
CASSLGAGGTEAFF | TGTGCCAGCAGCTTAGGGGCAGGGGGCACTGAAGCTTTCTTT | TRBV7-6 | many | TRBD1 | TRBJ1-1
CASSIETGTGFGYTF | TGTGCCAGTAGTATAGAGACCGGGACAGGGTTTGGCTACACCTTC | TRBV19 | few | TRBD1 | TRBJ1-2
CASSTGTANTGELFF | TGTGCCAGCAGCACTGGGACAGCCAACACCGGGGAGCTGTTTTTT | TRBV7-9 | many | TRBD1 | TRBJ2-2
CASSLSPLNTEAFF | TGTGCCAGCAGCTTATCCCCGCTTAACACTGAAGCTTTCTTT | TRBV7-9 | - | - | TRBJ1-1
CASSLVQEGYNEQFF | TGTGCCAGCAGCCTGGTGCAGGAAGGCTACAATGAGCAGTTCTTC | TRBV5-4 | - | - | TRBJ2-1
CASSLEGGVGSDTQYF | TGTGCCAGCAGCTTAGAAGGCGGGGTGGGGTCAGATACGCAGTATTTT | TRBV11-2 | - | - | TRBJ2-3
CASSLAEGLPYNEQFF | TGCGCCAGCAGCTTGGCAGAAGGGTTACCTTACAATGAGCAGTTCTTC | TRBV5-1 | many | - | TRBJ2-1
CASSQESYTQYF | TGTGCCAGCAGCCAAGAGTCCTATACGCAGTATTTT | TRBV4-2 | many | - | TRBJ2-3
CASRGDNGYTF | TGTGCCAGCAGGGGGGATAATGGCTACACCTTC | TRBV6-6 | many | - | TRBJ1-2
CASSPRDRGDEQYF | TGTGCTAGCAGCCCACGGGACAGGGGGGACGAGCAGTACTTC | TRBV7-7 | many | TRBD1 | TRBJ2-7
CASSLDRSNSPLHF | TGTGCCAGCAGCTTAGACAGATCTAATTCACCCCTCCACTTT | TRBV7-3 | - | - | TRBJ1-6
CASSLGGFNSPLHF | TGTGCCAGCAGTTTAGGGGGTTTTAATTCACCCCTCCACTTT | TRBV27 | many | - | TRBJ1-6
CASSPDRKETQYF | TGTGCCAGCTCACCGGACAGGAAAGAGACCCAGTACTTC | TRBV18 | few | TRBD1 | TRBJ2-5
CASSSGTGVHEQYF | TGCGCCAGCAGCTCCGGGACAGGGGTCCACGAGCAGTACTTC | TRBV5-1 | many | TRBD1 | TRBJ2-7
CSVDSHAEQFF | TGCAGCGTTGACTCCCACGCGGAGCAGTTCTTC | TRBV29-1 | few | - | TRBJ2-1
CASSLPGVYEQYF | TGCGCCAGCAGCTTGCCAGGGGTCTACGAGCAGTACTTC | TRBV5-1 | many | - | TRBJ2-7
CASSGDLNTEAFF | TGTGCCAGCAGTGGGGACTTAAACACTGAAGCTTTCTTT | TRBV2 | - | - | TRBJ1-1
CASSSPEMGNQPQHF | TGTGCCAGCAGTTCCCCCGAGATGGGCAATCAGCCCCAGCATTTT | TRBV6-2/TRBV6-3 | many | - | TRBJ1-5
CASSYTGTGGDEQYF | TGCGCCAGCAGCTATACCGGGACAGGGGGCGACGAGCAGTACTTC | TRBV5-1 | many | TRBD1 | TRBJ2-7
CSARHSTRAGGYTF | TGCAGTGCTAGGCATTCGACGAGAGCGGGCGGCTACACCTTC | TRBV20-1 | many | - | TRBJ1-2
CASSRTGAGEVARSYTF | TGTGCCAGCTCAAGAACGGGCGCGGGGGAAGTAGCCCGCAGCTACACCTTC | TRBV18 | many | - | TRBJ1-2
CASVPGTGAYEQYF | TGCGCCAGCGTCCCCGGGACAGGGGCCTACGAGCAGTACTTC | TRBV10-2 | few | TRBD1 | TRBJ2-7
CASSLVLSSYNEQFF | TGTGCCAGCAGCTTAGTCCTGAGCTCCTACAATGAGCAGTTCTTC | TRBV11-2 | few | - | TRBJ2-1
CASSFGFRTRDTEAFF | TGTGCCAGCAGCTTTGGTTTTCGAACAAGGGACACTGAAGCTTTCTTT | TRBV11-2 | - | - | TRBJ1-1
CASSRNGNSPLHF | TGTGCCAGCAGCCGCAACGGTAATTCACCCCTCCACTTT | TRBV7-2 | many | - | TRBJ1-6
CASSINPVSQPQHF | TGTGCCAGTAGTATTAATCCGGTCAGTCAGCCCCAGCATTTT | TRBV19 | many | - | TRBJ1-5
CATRDDSSYEQYF | TGTGCCACCAGGGACGACAGTTCCTACGAGCAGTACTTC | TRBV10-3 | - | - | TRBJ2-7
CASRHGGQASGYTF | TGTGCCAGCAGACACGGTGGACAGGCTTCAGGCTACACCTTC | TRBV6-6 | many | TRBD1 | TRBJ1-2
CASMPGENEQFF | TGTGCCAGTATGCCAGGGGAAAATGAGCAGTTCTTC | TRBV2 | once | - | TRBJ2-1
CASSFRQVNEQFF | TGTGCCAGCAGTTTTCGGCAGGTCAATGAGCAGTTCTTC | TRBV27 | many | - | TRBJ2-1